The sequence of this T cell receptor beta chain was determined in a study of T cells in tuberculosis. Time point here: new active TB diagnosis, blood taken before or within 7 days of starting treatment. Using immunoSEQ multiplex PCR, the repertoire was profiled, and TCRdb retains in-frame clones only, with some absent. The repertoire holds some 31,000 clones, with around 86% as singletons. This receptor was identified in an adult with tuberculosis. Specimen: PBMCs, collected at tuberculosis diagnosis.

The chain's CDR3 is CASAEVERDPDTQYF. Here the CDR3 DNA reads TGTGCCTCCGCCGAGGTAGAGAGGGATCCAGATACGCAGTATTTT. This chain uses TRBV30 with TRBJ2-3; tentative D call: TRBD2 (5 bases). The germline gives CDR1 GTSNPN, CDR2 SVGIG (reference sequence). Trimming shortened V by 7 bases and J by 4 bases, and 21 bases separated the two germline ends. CDR3 length equals 15 residues. The whole variable domain, remainder taken from reference TRBV30 and TRBJ2-3, is SQTIHQWPATLVQPVGSPLSLECTVEGTSNPNLYWYRQAAGRGLQLLFYSVGIGQISSEVPQNLSASRPQDRQFILSSKKLLLSDSGFYLCASAEVERDPDTQYFGPGTRLTVL.